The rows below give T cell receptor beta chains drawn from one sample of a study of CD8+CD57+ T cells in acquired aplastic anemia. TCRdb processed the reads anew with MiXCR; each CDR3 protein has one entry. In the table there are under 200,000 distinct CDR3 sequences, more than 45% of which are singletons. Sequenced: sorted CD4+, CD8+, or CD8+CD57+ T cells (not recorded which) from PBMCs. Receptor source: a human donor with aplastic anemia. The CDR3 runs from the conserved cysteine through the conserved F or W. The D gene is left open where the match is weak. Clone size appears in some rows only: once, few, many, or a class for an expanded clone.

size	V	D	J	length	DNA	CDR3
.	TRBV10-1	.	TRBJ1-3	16	TGCGCCAGCAGCTCCGGCAGGGGCTCGGGTGGAAACACCATATATTTT	CASSSGRGSGGNTIYF
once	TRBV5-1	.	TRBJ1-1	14	TGTGCCAGCAGCCCGGGACTTCTGAACACTGAAGCTTTCTTT	CASSPGLLNTEAFF
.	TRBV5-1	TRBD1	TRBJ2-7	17	TGCGCCAGCAGCTTCGCCTATGACAGGGTCGTCGGGTACGAGCAGTACTTC	CASSFAYDRVVGYEQYF
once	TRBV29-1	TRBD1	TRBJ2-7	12	TGCAGCGTTTCCCAGGGGGCCTACGAGCAGTACTTC	CSVSQGAYEQYF
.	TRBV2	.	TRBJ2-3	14	TGTGCCACTGAGAGACACTTTTTGGCAGATACGCAGTATTTT	CATERHFLADTQYF
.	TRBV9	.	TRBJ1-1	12	TGTGCCAGCAGCGTAGCCGACAGTGAAGCTTTCTTT	CASSVADSEAFF
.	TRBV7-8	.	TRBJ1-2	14	TGTGCCAGCAGCTTAGTGGGACACCTCTATGGCTACACCTTC	CASSLVGHLYGYTF
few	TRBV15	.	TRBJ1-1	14	TGTGCCACCAGCAGAGAACAGAGGAGTACTGAAGCTTTCTTT	CATSREQRSTEAFF
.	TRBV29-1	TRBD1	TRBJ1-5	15	TGCAGCGTTCGGGGTGGAGGGGGCGAGGGTCAGCCCCAGCATTTT	CSVRGGGGEGQPQHF
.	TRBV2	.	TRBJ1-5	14	TGTGCCAGTAGTGTCAGCGGGGTCAATCAGCCCCAGCATTTT	CASSVSGVNQPQHF
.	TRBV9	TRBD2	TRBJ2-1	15	TGTGCCAGCAGCCACAATAGCGGGGGCTACAATGAGCAGTTCTTC	CASSHNSGGYNEQFF
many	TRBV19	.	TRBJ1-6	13	TGTGCCATTGGGGACACCGTAAATTCACCCCTCCACTTT	CAIGDTVNSPLHF
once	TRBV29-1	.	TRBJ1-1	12	TGCAGCGGAGCAGGGGAGGCCACTGAAGCTTTCTTT	CSGAGEATEAFF
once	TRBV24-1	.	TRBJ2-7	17	TGTGCCACCAGGCTTCGGATCGAAGCGGCGTGGCTTTACGAGCAGTACTTC	CATRLRIEAAWLYEQYF
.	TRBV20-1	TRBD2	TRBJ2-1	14	TGCAGTGCTTCCGGGACTAGCGGCTACAATGAGCAGTTCTTC	CSASGTSGYNEQFF
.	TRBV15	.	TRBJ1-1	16	TGTGCCACCAGCACCCTAAGATTAAAGGGGAACACTGAAGCTTTCTTT	CATSTLRLKGNTEAFF
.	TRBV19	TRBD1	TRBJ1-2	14	TGTGCCAGTAGTCGACAGGGGGCTGAGTATGGCTACACCTTC	CASSRQGAEYGYTF
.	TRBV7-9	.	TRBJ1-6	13	TGTGCCAGCAGCTTAGAGGGGAATTCACCCCTCCACTTT	CASSLEGNSPLHF
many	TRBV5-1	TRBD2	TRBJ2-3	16	TGCGCCAGCAGCTTGCGTCTAGCGGGAGGCGCAGATACGCAGTATTTT	CASSLRLAGGADTQYF
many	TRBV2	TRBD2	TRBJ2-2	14	TGTGCCAGCAAGCGGGAGTGGAACACCGGGGAGCTGTTTTTT	CASKREWNTGELFF
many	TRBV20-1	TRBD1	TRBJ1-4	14	TGCAGTGCCCCTCCCCTCCGCCCTGCGGACAGGACTGTCTTT	CSAPPLRPADRTVF
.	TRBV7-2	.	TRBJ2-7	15	TGTGCCAGCAGTCCAACTCGACATTGGGCCTACGCGCAGTACTTC	CASSPTRHWAYAQYF
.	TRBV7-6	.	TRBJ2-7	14	TGTGCCAGCAGCCCGAGGGGGGATGGCTACGAGCAGTACTTC	CASSPRGDGYEQYF
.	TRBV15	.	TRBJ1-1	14	TGTGCCACCGGGGAGCGAGGGAAGAGCACTGAAGCTTTCTTT	CATGERGKSTEAFF
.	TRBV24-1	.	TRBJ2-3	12	TGTGCCACCAGCAGACAGGACTCTACGCAGTATTTT	CATSRQDSTQYF
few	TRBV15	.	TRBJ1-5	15	TGTGCCACCAGCAGAGATCTCCAGGAGAATCAGCCCCAGCATTTT	CATSRDLQENQPQHF
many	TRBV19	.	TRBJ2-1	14	TGTGCCAGTAGGGAAAATGGGATCTACAATGAGCAGTTCTTC	CASRENGIYNEQFF
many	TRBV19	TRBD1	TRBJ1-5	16	TGTGCCAGTAGTATAGCCTTCGGGACAGGATATCAGCCCCAGCATTTT	CASSIAFGTGYQPQHF
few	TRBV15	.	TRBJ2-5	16	TGTGCCACCAGCAGAGATTGGCGGGACGGTCGGGAGACCCAGTACTTC	CATSRDWRDGRETQYF
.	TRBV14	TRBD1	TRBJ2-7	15	TGTGCCAGCAGCCAACTGGGGACAGGGGGCAACGAGCAGTACTTC	CASSQLGTGGNEQYF
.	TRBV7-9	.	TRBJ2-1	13	TGTGCCAGCTGCGAGAGCTCCTACAATGAGCAGTTCTTC	CASCESSYNEQFF
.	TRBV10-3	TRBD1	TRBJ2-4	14	TGTGCCATCAGCGACAGGGCCTCAGACGGCATTCAGTACTTC	CAISDRASDGIQYF
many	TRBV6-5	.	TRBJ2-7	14	TGTGCCAGCAGTTACTCGACGGATTCCTACGAGCAGTACTTC	CASSYSTDSYEQYF
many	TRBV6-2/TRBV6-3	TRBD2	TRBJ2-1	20	TGTGCCAGCAGTTACTCTCCATTCCGACTAGCGGGAGATGGGTTCGGTGAGCAGTTCTTC	CASSYSPFRLAGDGFGEQFF
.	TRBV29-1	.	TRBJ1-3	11	TGCAGCGTTGAGGCCGTAAACACCATATATTTT	CSVEAVNTIYF
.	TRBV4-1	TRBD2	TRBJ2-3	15	TGCGCCAGCAGCCAGCCGGGACTAACCACAGATACGCAGTATTTT	CASSQPGLTTDTQYF
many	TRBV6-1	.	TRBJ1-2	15	TGTGCCAGCAGTCTCGGCGCGTCCATAATCTATGGCTACACCTTC	CASSLGASIIYGYTF
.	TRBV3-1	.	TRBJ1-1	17	TGTGCCAGCAGCCAAGGGGTCGTGGTCGGGGGGTCCACTGAAGCTTTCTTT	CASSQGVVVGGSTEAFF
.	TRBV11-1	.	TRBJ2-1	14	TGTGCCAGCAGCTTAGTAACAGCCTACAATGAGCAGTTCTTC	CASSLVTAYNEQFF
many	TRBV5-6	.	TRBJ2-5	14	TGTGCCAGCAGCTCCTTAAGGGGGCAAGAGACCCAGTACTTC	CASSSLRGQETQYF
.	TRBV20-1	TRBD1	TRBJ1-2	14	TGCAGTGCTAGAGAGACAGGGCCTAACTATGGCTACACCTTC	CSARETGPNYGYTF
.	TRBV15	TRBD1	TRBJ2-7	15	TGTGCCACCAACCGAGATCCGGGACAGGGCTGCGAGCAGTACTTC	CATNRDPGQGCEQYF
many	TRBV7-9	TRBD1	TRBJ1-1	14	TGTGCCAGCAGCTCCCGGACAGGGGGCCCTGAAGCTTTCTTT	CASSSRTGGPEAFF
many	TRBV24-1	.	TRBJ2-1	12	TGTGCCACCAGTGAGTCCTACAATGAGCAGTTCTTC	CATSESYNEQFF
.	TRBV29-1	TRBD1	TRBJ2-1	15	TGCAGCGTTGAAGATCATAGGGACAGGGGGCTGGAGCAGTTCTTC	CSVEDHRDRGLEQFF
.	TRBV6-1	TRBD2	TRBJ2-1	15	TGTGCCAGCAGTATACTGGGACTAGCGGACAATGAGCAGTTCTTC	CASSILGLADNEQFF
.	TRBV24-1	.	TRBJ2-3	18	TGTGCCACCAGTGATCCTGACCACGGAGGAGTCGTGACAGATACGCAGTATTTT	CATSDPDHGGVVTDTQYF